A single sample is the source of the 12 T cell receptor beta chains below, sequenced in a study of metastatic and nonmetastatic thyroid tumors. Treatment of any kind had been given to no patient before thyroid surgery. TCRdb reanalyzed the PCR reads via MiXCR. This sample yields roughly 59,000 clones, of which roughly 17% are seen a single time; about 8.4% belongs to the top ten. The sample comprised blood. The receptor source for this set is a male donor with papillary thyroid cancer or a benign thyroid nodule (not recorded which). Some clones in this sample may be carry-over from other donors' samples.

This clone was detected only a few times. This chain uses TRBV28 with TRBJ1-5; D is unresolved. The length of the CDR3 is 15 residues. Germline V lookup: CDR1 MDHEN, CDR2 SYDVKM. V was clipped by 6 bases and J by 1 base, with 13 bases between them. In DNA, the CDR3 is TGTGCCAGCAGACAGTGGTGGGGAAGCAATCAGCCCCAGCATTTT. Amino acids: CASRQWWGSNQPQHF. Variable domain in full (rest from reference TRBV28 and TRBJ1-5): DVKVTQSSRYLVKRTGEKVFLECVQDMDHENMFWYRQDPGLGLRLIYFSYDVKMKEKGDIPEGYSVSREKKERFSLILESASTNQTSMYLCASRQWWGSNQPQHFGDGTRLSIL.

Many counts were recorded for this clone. The chain is built from TRBV9 and TRBJ1-3; D gene unclear. Trimming removed 3 bases at V and 2 bases at J, with 9 bases between. CDR1 is SGDLS and CDR2 is YYNGEE in the germline V gene. This CDR3 has 14 amino acids. As DNA, the CDR3 is TGTGCCAGCAGCGATTTCAAGACTGGAAACACCATATATTTT. Residues: CASSDFKTGNTIYF.

This clone has only a few counts. The gene calls are TRBV6-2 or TRBV6-3 and TRBJ1-5, with unresolved D. The germline V gene has CDR1 MNHEY and CDR2 SVGEGT. The CDR3 covers 11 residues. The V end was cut by 6 bases, the J end by 9 bases, with 9 bases between. The CDR3: CASSLPVPQHF. Here the CDR3 DNA reads TGTGCCAGCAGCCTCCCTGTGCCCCAGCATTTT.

This clone showed up many times. The rearrangement links TRBV9 to TRBJ1-3; 8 nucleotides agree with TRBD1. Germline CDR1 is SGDLS and CDR2 is YYNGEE. Trimming cost V 0 bases and J 1 base; bases outside gene matches: 6. This CDR3 spans 17 amino acids. CDR3 residues: CASSVVDRGASGNTIYF. CDR3 in DNA: TGTGCCAGCAGCGTAGTTGACAGGGGTGCGTCTGGAAACACCATATATTTT.

The table lists this clone with many counts. The chain is built from TRBV6-1 and TRBJ1-4; D gene ambiguous. The V end was cut by 7 bases, the J end by 7 bases, with 16 bases between. The CDR3 runs 14 residues. The germline V gene has CDR1 MNHNS and CDR2 SASEGT. Here the CDR3 reads CASKDGSGFEKLFF. In DNA, the CDR3 is TGTGCCAGCAAAGACGGGAGCGGATTTGAAAAACTGTTTTTT.

The table lists this clone with many counts. The chain couples TRBV20-1 to TRBJ1-2; D may be TRBD1 (6 bases). Germline assignment: CDR1 DFQATT and CDR2 SNEGSKA (reference sequence). The ends were cut back, 2 bases at V and 8 bases at J, with 15 bases in the middle. This CDR3 comprises 13 residues. In nucleotides, the CDR3 is TGCAGTGCTAGAAGCAGGGGATATGAGGGCTACACCTTC. This translates into CSARSRGYEGYTF.

This chain uses TRBV20-1 with TRBJ1-5; D unclear. The CDR3 has 13 amino acids. CDR1 and CDR2 (germline): DFQATT, SNEGSKA (reference sequence). V was shortened by 5 bases and J by 8 bases, with 16 bases between the two germline ends. The CDR3 DNA sequence: TGCAGTGCTCATACCAGAGGTTATAAGCCCCAGCATTTT. It encodes CSAHTRGYKPQHF.

This clone has a count of ten or more. The chain links TRBV5-8 to TRBJ1-3; no firm D call. The CDR3 is 13 residues long. The ends were cut back, 4 bases at V and 4 bases at J, with 9 bases in the middle. Germline CDR1 and CDR2: SGHTS and YDEGEE. CDR3 DNA sequence: TGTGCCAGCAGCGGTCCGGGGGGAAACACCATATATTTT. It specifies CASSGPGGNTIYF.

The chain joins TRBV9 to TRBJ1-2, with a possible D match to TRBD1 (6 bases). This CDR3 is 14 amino acids long. Looked up from germline, CDR1 is SGDLS and CDR2 is YYNGEE. The V end was cut by 4 bases, the J end by 4 bases, with 14 bases between. In nucleotides, the CDR3 is TGTGCCAGCAGCCCCCTTCAGGGGTCCTATGGCTACACCTTC. It codes for CASSPLQGSYGYTF.

As for this clone: A much larger clone differs by one base, so this may be a read error. The rearrangement links TRBV6-5 to TRBJ2-3; the match to TRBD2 covers 10 bases. This CDR3 is built from 17 residues. Germline V gene data show CDR1 as MNHEY and CDR2 as SVGAGI. V lost 0 bases and J lost 3; bases outside the gene matches: 6. In nucleotides, the CDR3 is TGTGCCAGCAGTTACTCTCCTAGCGGGGGCGGGACAGATACGCAGTATTTT. Its translation: CASSYSPSGGGTDTQYF.

This clone was recorded many times. The sample carries other DNA sequences with the same CDR3. The chain recombines TRBV7-8 with TRBJ2-7, with D unclear. The V gene's germline CDR1 is SGHVS and CDR2 FQNEAQ. The V end lost 5 bases, the J end lost 3 bases, and 11 bases lay between the germline ends. The CDR3 is 13 amino acids. The chain's CDR3 is CASSQSAYYEQYV. The CDR3, as DNA: TGTGCCAGCAGCCAGAGCGCGTACTACGAGCAGTACGTC.

As concerns this clone: A clone one base away is much larger, so this may be a read error. Other DNA sequences in the same sample also yield this CDR3. The chain carries TRBV12-3 or TRBV12-4 and TRBJ2-1; the match to TRBD2 covers 10 bases. V lost 6 bases, J lost 7 bases, and 9 bases stayed unmatched. The CDR3 is 15 residues long. CDR3: CASRPLAGDRNEQFF. The CDR3 DNA is TGTGCCAGCAGACCGCTAGCGGGAGACCGTAATGAGCAGTTCTTC.